This T cell receptor beta chain was sequenced for a study of cytomegalovirus exposure and HLA in healthy donors. Whole-study findings and limits: TCR beta chains numbering some 160 were designated cytomegalovirus-associated.

Remarks on this clone: Its antigen is not identified.

V was pared by 0 bases and J by 8 bases, with 6 bases of the junction left unmatched. Germline V gene lookup returns CDR1 GTSNPN and CDR2 SVGIG (reference sequence). This CDR3 comprises 14 residues. In the PCR, 60 Vbeta and 13 Jbeta primers were used. Clones were sequenced by immunoSEQ multiplex PCR, and TCRdb holds only the in-frame ones, with some missing. The sample yields some 210,000 clones, about three quarters seen once. The V and J genes are TRBV30 and TRBJ2-3; 9 nucleotides match TRBD2. Input material: PBMCs. This TCR derives from a woman between 25 and 40 years old in good health and CMV-seropositive. For the CDR3, the DNA is TGTGCCTGGAGTGTGGGGACTAGCCTTACTACGCAGTATTTT. Protein: CAWSVGTSLTTQYF.